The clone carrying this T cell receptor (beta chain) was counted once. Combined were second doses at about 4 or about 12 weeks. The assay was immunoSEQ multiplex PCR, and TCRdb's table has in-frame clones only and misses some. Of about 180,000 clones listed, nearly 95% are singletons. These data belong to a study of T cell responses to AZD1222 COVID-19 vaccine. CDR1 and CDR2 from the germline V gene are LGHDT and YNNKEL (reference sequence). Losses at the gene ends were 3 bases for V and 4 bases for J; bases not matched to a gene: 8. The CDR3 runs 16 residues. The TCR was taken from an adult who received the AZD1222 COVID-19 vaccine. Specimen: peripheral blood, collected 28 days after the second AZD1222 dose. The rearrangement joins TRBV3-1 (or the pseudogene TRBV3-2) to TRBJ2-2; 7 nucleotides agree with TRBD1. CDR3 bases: TGTGCCAGCAGCCAGGTCCGACAGGGAAGCACCGGGGAGCTGTTTTTT. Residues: CASSQVRQGSTGELFF.